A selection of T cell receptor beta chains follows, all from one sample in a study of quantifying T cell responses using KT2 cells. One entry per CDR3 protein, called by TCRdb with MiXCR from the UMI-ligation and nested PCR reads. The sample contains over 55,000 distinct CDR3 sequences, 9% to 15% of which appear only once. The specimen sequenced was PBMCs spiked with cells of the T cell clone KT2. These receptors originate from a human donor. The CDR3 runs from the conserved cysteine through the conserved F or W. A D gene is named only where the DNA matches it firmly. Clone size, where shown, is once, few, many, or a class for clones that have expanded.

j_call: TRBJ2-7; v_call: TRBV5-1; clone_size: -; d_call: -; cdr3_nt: TGCGCCAGCAGCCCGAGGGTCTCCCCTGTAACCTACGAGCAGTACTTC; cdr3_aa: CASSPRVSPVTYEQYF
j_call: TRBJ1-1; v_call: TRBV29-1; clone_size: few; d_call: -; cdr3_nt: TGCAGCGTGAGGGGGGCCACTGAAGCTTTCTTT; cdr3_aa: CSVRGATEAFF
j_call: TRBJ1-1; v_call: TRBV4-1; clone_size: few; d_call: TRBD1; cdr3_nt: TGCGCCAGCAGCCAAGGTCAGGGGGTGCGTACTGAAGCTTTCTTT; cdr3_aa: CASSQGQGVRTEAFF
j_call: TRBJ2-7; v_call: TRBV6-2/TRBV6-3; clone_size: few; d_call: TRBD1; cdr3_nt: TGTGCCAGCAGTTACGGGGACAGCTCCTACGAGCAGTACTTC; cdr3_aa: CASSYGDSSYEQYF
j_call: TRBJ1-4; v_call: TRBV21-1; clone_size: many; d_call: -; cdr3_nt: TGTGCCAGCAGCAAGCCTACAGGGGACGATGAAAAACTGTTTTTT; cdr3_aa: CASSKPTGDDEKLFF
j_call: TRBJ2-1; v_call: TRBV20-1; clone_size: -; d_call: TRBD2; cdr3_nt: TGCAGTGCTAGCTCTGCTAGCGGGGGGCAAAACCCCTACAATGAGCAGTTCTTC; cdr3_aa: CSASSASGGQNPYNEQFF
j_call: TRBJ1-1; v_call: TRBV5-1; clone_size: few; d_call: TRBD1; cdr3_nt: TGCGCCAGCAGGAGGACAGGGGCTCGGGGGATGAACACTGAAGCTTTCTTT; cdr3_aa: CASRRTGARGMNTEAFF
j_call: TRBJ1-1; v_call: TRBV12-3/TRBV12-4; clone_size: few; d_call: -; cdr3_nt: TGTGCCAGCAGCCCCGGATGGAACACTGAAGCTTTCTTT; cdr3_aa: CASSPGWNTEAFF
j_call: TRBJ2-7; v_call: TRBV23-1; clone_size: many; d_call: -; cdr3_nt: TGCGCCAGCAGTCAAATAGTAAACCGAGCGGGCTACGAGCAGTACTTC; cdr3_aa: CASSQIVNRAGYEQYF
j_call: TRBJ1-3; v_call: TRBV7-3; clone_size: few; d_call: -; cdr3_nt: TGTGCCAGCAGCAACACTGGAAACACCATATATTTT; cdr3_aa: CASSNTGNTIYF
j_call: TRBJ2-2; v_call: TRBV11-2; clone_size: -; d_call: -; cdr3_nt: TGTGCCAGCAGCCCGATCGCGGTCTCCGGGGAGCTGTTTTTT; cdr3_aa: CASSPIAVSGELFF
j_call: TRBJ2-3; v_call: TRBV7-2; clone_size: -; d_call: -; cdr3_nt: TGTGCCAGCAGCCCACGGACGGCCAGCACAGATACGCAGTATTTT; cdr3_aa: CASSPRTASTDTQYF
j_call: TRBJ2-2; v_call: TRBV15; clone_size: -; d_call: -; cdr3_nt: TGTGCCACCAGCAGAGACCCCAACACCGGGGAGCTGTTTTTT; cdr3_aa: CATSRDPNTGELFF
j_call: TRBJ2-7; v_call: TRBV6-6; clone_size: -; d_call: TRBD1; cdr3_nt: TGTGCCAGCAGTTCGGCAGGGGGCGGGGTGCAGTACTTC; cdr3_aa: CASSSAGGGVQYF
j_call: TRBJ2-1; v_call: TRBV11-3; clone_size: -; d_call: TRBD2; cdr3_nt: TGTGCCAGCAGCTTAGAGGGGACTAGCAGCTACAATGAGCAGTTCTTC; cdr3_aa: CASSLEGTSSYNEQFF
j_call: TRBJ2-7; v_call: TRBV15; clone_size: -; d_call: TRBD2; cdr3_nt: TGTGCCACCAGCGGAACGACTAGCGGGGGGGCGCAGTACTTC; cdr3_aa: CATSGTTSGGAQYF
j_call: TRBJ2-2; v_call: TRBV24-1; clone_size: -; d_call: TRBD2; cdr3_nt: TGTGCCACCAAGCGGGATTACACCGGGGAGCTGTTTTTT; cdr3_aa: CATKRDYTGELFF
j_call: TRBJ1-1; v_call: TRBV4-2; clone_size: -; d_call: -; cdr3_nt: TGTGCCAGCAGCCAAGTGGCAGGGAACACTGAAGCTTTCTTT; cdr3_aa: CASSQVAGNTEAFF
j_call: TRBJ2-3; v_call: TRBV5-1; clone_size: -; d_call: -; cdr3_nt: TGCGCCAGCAGCTTGTTTGGACGAGCCACAGATACGCAGTATTTT; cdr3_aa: CASSLFGRATDTQYF
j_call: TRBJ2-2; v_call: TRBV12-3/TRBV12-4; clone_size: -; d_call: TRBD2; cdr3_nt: TGTGCCAGCAGTTCGGAGACTAGCGGGAGAGCTCCGAACACCGGGGAGCTGTTTTTT; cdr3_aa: CASSSETSGRAPNTGELFF
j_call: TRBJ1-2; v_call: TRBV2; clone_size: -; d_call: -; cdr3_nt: TGTGCCAGCAGTGAAGCGGTCAATAACTATGGCTACACCTTC; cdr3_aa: CASSEAVNNYGYTF
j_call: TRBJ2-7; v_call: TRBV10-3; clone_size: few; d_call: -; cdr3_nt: TGTGCCATCAGTGAGTCGATTCTTGGGGCTTCCTACGAGCAGTACTTC; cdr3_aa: CAISESILGASYEQYF
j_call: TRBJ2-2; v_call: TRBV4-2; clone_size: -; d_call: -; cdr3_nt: TGTGCCAGCAGCCATGGGGGCCGAGACACCGGGGAGCTGTTTTTT; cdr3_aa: CASSHGGRDTGELFF
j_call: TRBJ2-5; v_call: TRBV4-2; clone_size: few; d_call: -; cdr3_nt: TGTGCCAGCAGCCAAGATTGGCAGGGGGGACAAGAGACCCAGTACTTC; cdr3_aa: CASSQDWQGGQETQYF
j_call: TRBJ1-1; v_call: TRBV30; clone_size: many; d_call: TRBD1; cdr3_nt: TGTGCCTGGAGGAAAGACAGGGCTAACACTGAAGCTTTCTTT; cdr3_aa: CAWRKDRANTEAFF
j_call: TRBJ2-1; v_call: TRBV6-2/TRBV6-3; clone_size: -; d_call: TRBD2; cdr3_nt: TGTGCCAGCAGTTACCAGGCGGGGGGGTCGCCAATGGATGAGCAGTTCTTC; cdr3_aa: CASSYQAGGSPMDEQFF
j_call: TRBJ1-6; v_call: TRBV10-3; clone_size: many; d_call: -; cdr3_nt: TGTGCCATCGGAGACGGACATAACCCCCTCCACTTT; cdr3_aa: CAIGDGHNPLHF
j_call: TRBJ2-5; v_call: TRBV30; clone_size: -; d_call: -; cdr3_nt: TGTGCCTGGAGTGTACAGGACAGACAAGAGACCCAGTACTTC; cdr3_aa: CAWSVQDRQETQYF
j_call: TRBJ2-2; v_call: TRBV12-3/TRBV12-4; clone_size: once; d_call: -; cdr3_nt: TGTGTCACCCAGGGGGGGGTGAACACCGGGGAGCTGTTTTTT; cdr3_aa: CVTQGGVNTGELFF